This TCR beta chain appears in the sequencing data of a study of T-cell reconstitution after alpha-beta-depleted transplantation in children. For this clonotype: Its antigen is unidentified.

General study results and limits: There were some patients whose high TCRbeta diversity at day 60 came from surviving recipient T cells and thymic progenitors.

During its preparation, the TCRbeta library received unique molecular identifiers. TCRdb re-called the PCR reads through MiXCR, storing one row per CDR3 protein. The repertoire holds fewer than 700,000 distinct CDR3 sequences, with around 13% as singletons. The sequencing used PBMCs, mostly from graft donor cells, collected 360 days after TCRalphabeta/CD19-depleted stem cell transplant. The source of this sequence is a male patient between 10 and 17 years old who had a stem cell transplant for acute myeloid leukemia, so the T cells may come from the graft donor.

The DNA for the CDR3 is TGCAGTGCTAGACAGGGTATCGACTATGGCTACACCTTC. It codes for CSARQGIDYGYTF. The rearrangement uses TRBV20-1 and TRBJ1-2; D is possibly TRBD1 (5 bases). The germline CDR1 and CDR2 sequences are DFQATT and SNEGSKA (reference sequence). The CDR3 consists of 13 residues. Trimming took off 2 bases at V and 3 bases at J, with 10 bases between the two ends.